The 8 T cell receptor beta chains reported below all come from one sample, sequenced in a study of T-cell memory formation after mild COVID-19. MiXCR was run by TCRdb on the 5' RACE reads, yielding one entry per CDR3 protein. The sample consists of 250,000 to 300,000 distinct CDR3 sequences, roughly 18% of them appearing once. The sequencing input was PBMCs or a T cell subset sorted from them (not recorded which). These receptors came from a man between 18 and 29 years old who had mild COVID-19 (a few samples of this study predate the infection). Cell type and time point are not known.

This chain joins TRBV7-2 and TRBJ1-5, with a weak D call TRBD1 (5 bases). The CDR3 length is 15 residues. V lost 1 base and J 4 bases, leaving 11 bases between the germline ends. The germline V gene encodes CDR1 SGHTA and CDR2 FQGNSA. CDR3 bases: TGTGCCAGCAGCTTAGGTCGGCAGGGTAATCAGCCCCAGCATTTT. Translated, it gives CASSLGRQGNQPQHF.

The chain employs TRBV9 and TRBJ2-7, with 9 bases aligning to TRBD1. The V and J ends lost 3 bases and 3 bases, in that order; junction bases with no gene match: 10. Per germline, CDR1 SGDLS and CDR2 YYNGEE. This CDR3 region has 16 residues. DNA for the CDR3: TGTGCCAGCAGCGCCTCGGGGACAGGGTCGTTCTACGAGCAGTACTTC. This encodes CASSASGTGSFYEQYF. The whole variable domain, filled in from reference TRBV9 and TRBJ2-7, reads DSGVTQTPKHLITATGQRVTLRCSPRSGDLSVYWYQQSLDQGLQFLIQYYNGEERAKGNILERFSAQQFPDLHSELNLSSLELGDSALYFCASSASGTGSFYEQYFGPGTRLTVT.

The CDR3 nucleotides read TGTGCCAGCAGTTTGGGGTTGCCCTATAATTCACCCCTCCACTTT. This encodes CASSLGLPYNSPLHF. The chain links TRBV12-3 or TRBV12-4 to TRBJ1-6; D gene uncertain. Trimming removed 3 bases from V and 2 bases from J, with 8 bases in between. This CDR3 has 15 residues.

The V and J genes are TRBV5-5 and TRBJ1-4; 7 bases agree with TRBD1. Germline V CDR1 and CDR2: SGHKS, YYEKEE (reference sequence). With V trimmed by 4 bases and J by 7 bases, 10 bases remained unmatched. CDR3 length equals 15 residues. The CDR3 nucleotides are TGTGCCAGCAGCCCCAGACAGGGCCCTTCTGAAAAACTGTTTTTT. Its translation: CASSPRQGPSEKLFF.

The chain is built from TRBV12-3 or TRBV12-4 and TRBJ1-1; D call uncertain. The CDR3 has 13 residues. Trimming left V 3 bases short and J 5 bases short, with 10 bases between. The CDR3 sequence is CASSLGGWTEAFF. The CDR3 DNA is TGTGCCAGCAGTTTGGGTGGATGGACTGAAGCTTTCTTT.

V usage is TRBV25-1 and J usage is TRBJ2-5; TRBD2 might be the D (7 bases). V was trimmed by 8 bases and J by 5 bases, leaving 18 bases between them. This CDR3 spans 14 amino acids. Per germline, CDR1 MGHDK and CDR2 SYGVNS. The CDR3 DNA is TGTGCCAGCTCCGTAGGGGGGGCCGGGGAGACCCAGTACTTC. It translates to CASSVGGAGETQYF. Based on the CDR3 plus reference TRBV25-1 and TRBJ2-5, the full variable domain is EADIYQTPRYLVIGTGKKITLECSQTMGHDKMYWYQQDPGMELHLIHYSYGVNSTEKGDLSSESTVSRIRTEHFPLTLESARPSHTSQYLCASSVGGAGETQYFGPGTRLLVL.

A few counts support this clonotype. The chain links TRBV7-9 to TRBJ2-1; D is uncertain. This CDR3 is 17 amino acids long. The germline gives CDR1 SEHNR, CDR2 FQNEAQ (reference sequence). Trimming cost V 3 bases and J 7 bases, with 22 bases left between them. Here the CDR3 DNA reads TGTGCCAGCAGCTTTGGACGAATAGGTGGTGATGGGAATGAGCAGTTCTTC. This encodes CASSFGRIGGDGNEQFF. The full variable domain, its missing parts supplied by reference TRBV7-9 and TRBJ2-1, is DTGVSQNPRHKITKRGQNVTFRCDPISEHNRLYWYRQTLGQGPEFLTYFQNEAQLEKSRLLSDRFSAERPKGSFSTLEIQRTEQGDSAMYLCASSFGRIGGDGNEQFFGPGTRLTVL.

This clonotype was observed a few times. This rearrangement joins TRBV6-6 to TRBJ2-7; D not resolved. V dropped 0 bases and J dropped 1 base, with 7 bases sitting between them. The CDR3 spans 14 residues. Germline V lookup: CDR1 MNHNY, CDR2 SVGAGI (reference sequence). The CDR3 region has the DNA TGTGCCAGCAGTTACTCTGACCAATCCTACGAGCAGTACTTC. Its translation is CASSYSDQSYEQYF.